These 17 T cell receptor beta chains were all obtained from the same sample, sequenced in a study of blood T cell repertoires in COVID-19. This table comes from immunoSEQ multiplex PCR, and its TCRdb copy is limited to in-frame clones, with some not included. This table has under 200,000 clones, about 85% appearing once. Sequencing used peripheral blood. These receptors originate from a man aged 55-75 years with active or convalescent COVID-19.

V gene TRBV2 combines with J gene TRBJ1-5; 11 bases match TRBD1. This CDR3 is 14 amino acids long. V shed 8 bases and J 6 bases; nucleotides not matched to a gene: 6. Germline-derived CDR1 and CDR2 are SNHLY and FYNNEI. CDR3 in amino acids: CASGGQGAVQPQHF. The CDR3 DNA reads TGTGCCAGCGGCGGACAGGGGGCGGTTCAGCCCCAGCATTTT.

The genes are TRBV27 and TRBJ1-6; D is possibly TRBD1 (6 bases). CDR1 MNHEY and CDR2 SMNVEV come from the germline V gene (reference sequence). V was clipped by 2 bases and J by 10 bases, with 12 bases between them. The CDR3 length is 14 residues. The CDR3 loop reads CASSLRQANSPLHF. The DNA for the CDR3 is TGTGCCAGCAGTTTACGACAGGCAAACTCACCCCTCCACTTT.

The chain combines TRBV4-1 with TRBJ1-3; a possible D gene is TRBD1 (6 bases). The CDR3 runs 15 residues. Per the germline V gene, CDR1 is MGHRA and CDR2 is YSYEKL. V was trimmed by 3 bases and J by 0 bases, leaving 9 bases between them. DNA for the CDR3: TGCGCCAGCAGCCATACAGGGACCTCTGGAAACACCATATATTTT. This sequence encodes CASSHTGTSGNTIYF.

The genes are TRBV7-2 and TRBJ2-2, with a weak D call TRBD1 (5 bases). This CDR3 contains 16 residues. V dropped 2 bases and J dropped 5 bases, with 15 bases sitting between them. The germline V gene encodes CDR1 SGHTA and CDR2 FQGNSA. DNA of the CDR3: TGTGCCAGCAGCTTATCGATCAGGGTCGAAACCGGGGAGCTGTTTTTT. Its translation: CASSLSIRVETGELFF.

The chain recombines TRBV10-3 with TRBJ1-1, with TRBD1 identical over 9 bases. Looked up from germline, CDR1 is ENHRY and CDR2 is SYGVKD. With V trimmed by 5 bases and J by 3 bases, 4 bases remained unmatched. The CDR3 is 14 amino acids. CDR3 sequence: CAISSGTGHTEAFF. In DNA form, the CDR3 reads TGTGCCATCAGTTCCGGGACAGGGCACACTGAAGCTTTCTTT.

A few counts support this clone. This chain links TRBV9 with TRBJ1-4; D gene ambiguous. V shed 6 bases and J shed 11 bases, with 8 bases lying between them. The CDR3 extends over 10 amino acids. The germline CDR1 and CDR2 sequences are SGDLS and YYNGEE. CDR3 sequence reads: CASTQQKLFF. The CDR3 DNA sequence: TGTGCCAGCACCCAACAGAAACTGTTTTTT.

The chain uses TRBV19 and TRBJ1-2, with D perhaps TRBD1 (6 bases). The length of the CDR3 is 13 residues. V gave up 5 bases and J gave up 5 bases, with 12 bases separating them. Germline assignment: CDR1 LNHDA and CDR2 SQIVND (reference sequence). CDR3 nucleotide sequence: TGTGCCAGTAGTCTAGCCCAGGGGTATGGCTACACCTTC. This sequence encodes CASSLAQGYGYTF. The entire variable domain, with the rest obtained from reference TRBV19 and TRBJ1-2, is as follows: DGGITQSPKYLFRKEGQNVTLSCEQNLNHDAMYWYRQDPGQGLRLIYYSQIVNDFQKGDIAEGYSVSREKKESFPLTVTSAQKNPTAFYLCASSLAQGYGYTFGSGTRLTVV.

J is TRBJ2-1 and V is TRBV6-1; TRBD1 matches 9 bases. From germline, CDR1 is MNHNS and CDR2 SASEGT. V was clipped by 3 bases and J by 8 bases; unmatched bases: 17. The CDR3 is 18 residues long. CDR3 DNA sequence: TGTGCCAGCAGTGAGAGTACAATGGGGGACAGGGTTTTGGATGAGCAGTTCTTC. It codes for CASSESTMGDRVLDEQFF.

The chain employs TRBV12-5 and TRBJ2-5, with 10 bases aligning to TRBD2. The ends lost 0 bases at V and 5 bases at J; junction bases unmatched: 9. The germline gives CDR1 LGHNT, CDR2 FRNRAP. The CDR3 is 17 residues long. CDR3 sequence: CASGLVKLAGPGETQYF. In nucleotides, the CDR3 is TGTGCTAGTGGTTTGGTAAAACTAGCGGGGCCGGGGGAGACCCAGTACTTC.

The genes are TRBV10-2 and TRBJ2-5, with 8 nucleotides matching TRBD2. Losses at the gene ends were 6 bases for V and 5 bases for J; bases not matched to a gene: 8. The CDR3 runs to 14 residues. Germline V lookup: CDR1 WSHSY, CDR2 SAAADI. The CDR3 spells CASRDSGAGETQYF. The CDR3 DNA is TGCGCCAGCAGGGATAGCGGGGCGGGCGAGACCCAGTACTTC.

The chain recombines TRBV25-1 with TRBJ1-4, with a weak D call TRBD1 (5 bases). The germline V gene has CDR1 MGHDK and CDR2 SYGVNS. The CDR3 loop spans 14 amino acids. With 3 bases removed from V and 1 base from J, the gap between germline ends came to 6 bases. CDR3 loop: CASSDDRTNEKLFF. The CDR3 DNA reads TGTGCCAGCAGTGACGACAGAACTAATGAAAAACTGTTTTTT. Combining the CDR3 with reference TRBV25-1 and TRBJ1-4 gives the whole variable domain EADIYQTPRYLVIGTGKKITLECSQTMGHDKMYWYQQDPGMELHLIHYSYGVNSTEKGDLSSESTVSRIRTEHFPLTLESARPSHTSQYLCASSDDRTNEKLFFGSGTQLSVL.

This sequence joins TRBV7-9 and TRBJ1-1, with D tentatively TRBD1 (6 bases). V lost 6 bases and J 2 bases, leaving 16 bases between the germline ends. Per the germline V gene, CDR1 is SEHNR and CDR2 is FQNEAQ (reference sequence). This CDR3 is 15 amino acids long. The CDR3 nucleotides are TGTGCCAGCAGGCCCGAGGGGGGGCAAAACACTGAAGCTTTCTTT. It yields the protein CASRPEGGQNTEAFF.

This chain joins TRBV27 and TRBJ2-1; 16 bases agree with TRBD2. Germline trimming cut 6 bases from V and 9 bases from J; bases unmatched to any gene: 11. Per germline, CDR1 MNHEY and CDR2 SMNVEV (reference sequence). The CDR3 runs to 17 residues. In nucleotides, the CDR3 is TGTGCCAGCAGGACGGGACTAGCGGGGGGGTTTGGTATTGAGCAGTTCTTC. As protein: CASRTGLAGGFGIEQFF.

The J gene is TRBJ2-1, the V gene TRBV19, with 8 bases fitting TRBD1. J lost 1 base, V lost 1 base, and 9 bases had no gene match. The CDR3 spans 18 residues. Germline values: CDR1 LNHDA, CDR2 SQIVND (reference sequence). DNA for the CDR3: TGTGCCAGTAGTATAGCCCCCAGTCGGACAGGGTCCTACAATGAGCAGTTCTTC. Translated: CASSIAPSRTGSYNEQFF.

This clone was observed a few times. CDR3 amino acids: CASSLETPNYGYTF. In DNA, the CDR3 is TGCGCCAGCAGCTTGGAGACACCTAACTATGGCTACACCTTC. The chain recombines TRBV5-1 with TRBJ1-2; D uncertain. This CDR3 comprises 14 residues. V lost 0 bases and J 0 bases, leaving 6 bases between the germline ends. The V gene's germline CDR1 is SGHRS and CDR2 YFSETQ.

This clone has a handful of counts. The rearrangement links TRBV19 to TRBJ2-1; possible D gene TRBD2, 6 bases. The germline gives CDR1 LNHDA, CDR2 SQIVND (reference sequence). There are 14 residues in the CDR3. V lost 6 bases to trimming and J lost 5 bases, with 14 bases between them. Written as DNA, the CDR3 is TGTGCCAGTAGGGGACGGGGGAGGAACAATGAGCAGTTCTTC. It specifies CASRGRGRNNEQFF.

The CDR3 bases are TGTGCCAGCCGGCGGGGGGCCATAACCATTCAGTACTTC. As protein: CASRRGAITIQYF. The chain employs TRBV6-5 and TRBJ2-4; 8 bases match TRBD2. The CDR3 has 13 amino acids. V gave up 8 bases and J gave up 9 bases; unmatched junction bases: 9. Germline CDR1 and CDR2: MNHEY and SVGAGI.